Sequencing of this T cell receptor (beta chain) was carried out in a study of cytomegalovirus exposure and HLA in healthy donors. Overall study: An earlier analysis identified some 110 million unique TCR beta sequences in about 179 million T cells. For the approximately 390 genotyped donors, about 81% fell within the Caucasian-associated ancestry cluster. Study-wide results and caveats: Association with HLA alleles at 0.05 false discovery rate was found for some 18,000 TCR beta sequences in a later analysis. It was assumed in the presence/absence analyses that sequencing depth was roughly uniform across donors.

Germline CDR1 reads ENHRY; CDR2 reads SYGVKD. The CDR3 has 14 amino acids. V shed 6 bases, J shed 4 bases, and the junction held 6 bases outside the gene matches. With regard to this clone: Its cognate antigen is unknown.

The PCR ran on 60 Vbeta and 13 Jbeta primers. Sequencing was performed with immunoSEQ multiplex PCR; in TCRdb, only in-frame clones are kept and a portion is missing. The sample yields over 110,000 clones, around three quarters seen once. The sequence was collected from a woman between 40 and 55 years old in good health and CMV-seropositive. V is TRBV10-3 and J is TRBJ1-2; 9 bases match TRBD1. Material for sequencing was PBMCs. In DNA form, the CDR3 reads TGTGCCATCAGCCGAACAGGGGGCTCCTATGGCTACACCTTC. It encodes CAISRTGGSYGYTF.